These 24 T cell receptor beta chains came from one sample sequenced in a study of T cell responses to AZD1222 COVID-19 vaccine. Profiling relied on immunoSEQ multiplex PCR, and the TCRdb table lists in-frame clones only, not all of them. The sample yields about 120,000 clones, roughly 87% seen once. The specimen was peripheral blood, collected 28 days after the second AZD1222 dose. All receptors come from an adult who received the AZD1222 COVID-19 vaccine.

This chain links TRBV7-9 with TRBJ2-3; 11 bases are a match to TRBD2. The CDR3 is 18 residues long. J was trimmed by 0 bases and V by 1 base; bases with no gene match: 6. Germline V gene sequence: CDR1 SEHNR, CDR2 FQNEAQ (reference sequence). The CDR3 DNA is TGTGCCAGCAGCTTAGGACTAGCGGGGCGGTGGAGCACAGATACGCAGTATTTT. It yields the protein CASSLGLAGRWSTDTQYF.

This clone was detected only a few times. V is TRBV7-8 and J is TRBJ1-4, with TRBD1 as a possible D gene (6 bases). Trimming took 5 bases from V and 7 from J, leaving 17 bases between them. Germline-derived CDR1 and CDR2 are SGHVS and FQNEAQ. The CDR3 spans 15 residues. The CDR3 spells CASSLWTATGEKLFF. The CDR3 DNA reads TGTGCCAGCAGCCTCTGGACAGCAACGGGTGAAAAACTGTTTTTT.

The chain combines TRBV7-8 with TRBJ1-4; 8 bases are a match to TRBD1. The CDR3 covers 15 residues. The V gene's germline CDR1 is SGHVS and CDR2 FQNEAQ. Trimming at V came to 4 bases and at J to 3 bases, leaving 4 bases not matched to a gene. This chain's CDR3 is CASSSPDRANEKLFF. The CDR3 region has the DNA TGTGCCAGCAGCTCCCCGGACAGGGCTAATGAAAAACTGTTTTTT.

The chain has TRBV9 and TRBJ1-2; 8 bases are shared with TRBD1. Germline V gene data show CDR1 as SGDLS and CDR2 as YYNGEE. V was clipped by 3 bases and J by 5 bases; unmatched bases: 12. This CDR3 has 16 residues. The CDR3 protein is CASSAEGTGFFYGYTF. The CDR3 nucleotides are TGTGCCAGCAGCGCCGAGGGGACAGGATTTTTTTATGGCTACACCTTC.

This chain connects TRBV18 to TRBJ1-5; D uncertain. The V end lost 3 bases, the J end lost 6 bases, and 12 bases lay between the germline ends. The CDR3 loop spans 14 amino acids. Germline V gene data show CDR1 as KGHSH and CDR2 as LQKENI. For the CDR3, the DNA is TGTGCCAGCTCACCTGTGGGAGTCGGTCAGCCCCAGCATTTT. Amino acid sequence: CASSPVGVGQPQHF.

The chain uses TRBV6-5 and TRBJ1-2; D is unresolved. V was cut by 5 bases and J by 5 bases, with 12 bases left in between. CDR1 MNHEY and CDR2 SVGAGI come from the germline V gene. The CDR3 runs 13 residues. CDR3 loop: CASSRPGSYGYTF. The DNA for the CDR3 is TGTGCCAGCAGTAGGCCCGGTTCATATGGCTACACCTTC.

V usage is TRBV4-1 and J usage is TRBJ2-5, with D possibly matching TRBD2 (5 bases). The CDR3 is made up of 15 amino acids. V lost 1 base to trimming and J lost 2 bases, with 11 bases between them. The germline CDR1 and CDR2 sequences are MGHRA and YSYEKL. CDR3: CASSQGQRGQETQYF. CDR3 sequence (DNA): TGCGCCAGCAGCCAAGGCCAACGGGGTCAAGAGACCCAGTACTTC.

This clone appeared once. The J gene is TRBJ1-4, the V gene TRBV4-1; 7 positions match TRBD1. Germline assignment: CDR1 MGHRA and CDR2 YSYEKL. Trimming took 0 bases from V and 8 from J; bases not matched to a gene: 9. The length of the CDR3 is 16 residues. The DNA for the CDR3 is TGCGCCAGCAGCCAAGAACGACAGGGCTTCAAGGAAAAACTGTTTTTT. This codes for CASSQERQGFKEKLFF.

The chain recombines TRBV3-1 (or the pseudogene TRBV3-2) with TRBJ1-2, with D possibly TRBD1 on 6 matching bases. Trimming removed 1 base from V and 4 bases from J, with 7 bases in between. Germline V gene data show CDR1 as LGHDT and CDR2 as YNNKEL (reference sequence). This CDR3 spans 13 amino acids. CDR3 sequence (DNA): TGTGCCAGCAGCCAAGGAGGGGGCTATGGCTACACCTTC. Its translation is CASSQGGGYGYTF.

This chain joins TRBV4-1 and TRBJ1-4, with 8 bases lining up with TRBD1. V lost 4 bases and J lost 10; bases outside the gene matches: 5. The CDR3 is 13 amino acids. Per the germline V gene, CDR1 is MGHRA and CDR2 is YSYEKL. The CDR3 loop reads CASSLDRGRKLFF. CDR3 DNA sequence: TGCGCCAGCAGCCTTGACAGGGGTCGAAAACTGTTTTTT.

The chain is built from TRBV9 and TRBJ1-3; D perhaps matches TRBD1 (5 bases). V was pared by 3 bases and J by 0 bases, with 19 bases between. From germline, CDR1 is SGDLS and CDR2 YYNGEE. The CDR3 contains 18 residues. CDR3 in DNA: TGTGCCAGCAGCGCCCGTCCCCGGGACTACGACTCTGGAAACACCATATATTTT. Amino acid sequence: CASSARPRDYDSGNTIYF.

The gene calls are TRBV2 and TRBJ1-4, with 9 bases lining up with TRBD1. V dropped 8 bases and J dropped 5; count of bases not matched to a gene: 3. The CDR3 has 13 amino acids. Germline V CDR1 and CDR2: SNHLY, FYNNEI. The CDR3 coding sequence is TGTGCCAGCCACAGGGGGCTAAATGAAAAACTGTTTTTT. As protein: CASHRGLNEKLFF.

This chain links TRBV7-2 with TRBJ1-6; no definite D call. Trimming took off 1 base at V and 1 base at J, with 5 bases between the two ends. Germline assignment: CDR1 SGHTA and CDR2 FQGNSA. The CDR3 has 15 amino acids. The CDR3 loop reads CASSLVSSYNSPLHF. In DNA form, the CDR3 reads TGTGCCAGCAGCTTAGTCTCATCCTATAATTCACCCCTCCACTTT.

The chain couples TRBV19 to TRBJ1-1; perhaps TRBD1 as D (5 bases). Looked up from germline, CDR1 is LNHDA and CDR2 is SQIVND (reference sequence). V lost 1 base to trimming and J lost 1 base, with 10 bases between them. The CDR3 spans 15 residues. For the CDR3, the DNA is TGTGCCAGTAGTATAGGAGGGGTCCCGAACACTGAAGCTTTCTTT. As protein: CASSIGGVPNTEAFF.

The rearrangement joins TRBV3-1 (or the pseudogene TRBV3-2) to TRBJ1-6, with D perhaps TRBD1 (5 bases). Deletions cut 4 bases from V and 9 bases from J, with 13 bases between. There are 14 residues in the CDR3. CDR1 LGHDT and CDR2 YNNKEL come from the germline V gene (reference sequence). CDR3 loop: CASSLGGVISPLHF. The DNA of the CDR3 is TGTGCCAGCAGCCTGGGAGGGGTAATTTCACCCCTCCACTTT.

The genes are TRBV5-1 and TRBJ2-3; TRBD2 agrees at 8 bases. Germline loops: CDR1 SGHRS, CDR2 YFSETQ. The CDR3 is 17 amino acids. J was trimmed by 2 bases and V by 4 bases; bases with no gene match: 12. CDR3 in DNA: TGCGCCAGCAGCCAATCCCCCGCGGGGGGACTCACAGATACGCAGTATTTT. Translated, it gives CASSQSPAGGLTDTQYF.

This CDR3 reads CASSSTARDTEAFF. Written as DNA, the CDR3 is TGTGCCAGCAGCTCGACCGCAAGGGACACTGAAGCTTTCTTT. The chain carries TRBV7-9 and TRBJ1-1; no clear D. The CDR3 sequence is 14 residues long. Germline-derived CDR1 and CDR2 are SEHNR and FQNEAQ (reference sequence). The germline V and J ends were trimmed by 4 bases and 3 bases, with 12 bases remaining between them.

The chain uses TRBV28 and TRBJ2-2; TRBD2 matches at 11 bases. This CDR3 spans 16 amino acids. CDR1 is MDHEN and CDR2 is SYDVKM in the germline V gene. Trimming cost V 5 bases and J 7 bases; bases outside gene matches: 9. In nucleotides, the CDR3 is TGTGCCAGCAGTCCGTTAGCGGGGGGGCGGATCGGGGAGCTGTTTTTT. Protein sequence: CASSPLAGGRIGELFF.

The chain links TRBV6-4 to TRBJ2-3, with D perhaps matching TRBD1 (6 bases). This CDR3 region has 15 residues. Germline V gene data show CDR1 as MRHNA and CDR2 as SNTAGT. V was cut by 6 bases and J by 3 bases, with 16 bases left in between. The CDR3 sequence: CASRAERGITDTQYF. The CDR3, as DNA: TGTGCCAGCAGAGCCGAAAGGGGGATAACAGATACGCAGTATTTT.

The chain's CDR3 is CASSIYTGANQPQHF. CDR3 nucleotides: TGTGCCAGTAGTATATACACGGGGGCCAATCAGCCCCAGCATTTT. The V and J genes are TRBV19 and TRBJ1-5, with a possible D match to TRBD1 (6 bases). Germline loops: CDR1 LNHDA, CDR2 SQIVND (reference sequence). V was shortened by 2 bases and J by 3 bases, with 11 bases between the two germline ends. CDR3 size: 15 residues. Variable domain in full (rest from reference TRBV19 and TRBJ1-5): DGGITQSPKYLFRKEGQNVTLSCEQNLNHDAMYWYRQDPGQGLRLIYYSQIVNDFQKGDIAEGYSVSREKKESFPLTVTSAQKNPTAFYLCASSIYTGANQPQHFGDGTRLSIL.

The chain has TRBV19 and TRBJ2-2; D might be TRBD1 (6 bases). Germline lookup yields CDR1 LNHDA and CDR2 SQIVND (reference sequence). This CDR3 has 14 residues. Trimming left V 10 bases short and J 4 bases short, with 16 bases between. In nucleotides, the CDR3 is TGTGCCACCCGACGGGACACCATCACCGGGGAGCTGTTTTTT. It specifies CATRRDTITGELFF.

J is TRBJ1-2 and V is TRBV19; D call uncertain. The germline gives CDR1 LNHDA, CDR2 SQIVND (reference sequence). The CDR3 extends over 13 amino acids. Trimming cost V 5 bases and J 4 bases, with 11 bases left between them. The CDR3, as DNA: TGTGCCAGTAGTGCACAGAGCCTCTATGGCTACACCTTC. The encoded protein is CASSAQSLYGYTF.

The chain couples TRBV18 to TRBJ2-5, with D perhaps TRBD2 (5 bases). The CDR3 is 14 amino acids. CDR1 is KGHSH and CDR2 is LQKENI in the germline V gene. With 4 bases removed from V and 3 bases from J, the gap between germline ends came to 12 bases. Here the CDR3 reads CASSLSGNKETQYF. In nucleotides, the CDR3 is TGTGCCAGCTCACTCTCCGGGAATAAAGAGACCCAGTACTTC.

This clone was observed a handful of times. The chain links TRBV5-6 to TRBJ1-6, with unresolved D. V was shortened by 5 bases and J by 5 bases, with 11 bases between the two germline ends. Germline CDR1 reads SGHDT; CDR2 reads YYEEEE. This CDR3 region has 14 residues. The CDR3 bases are TGTGCCAGCAGGGCGGACCTGGATAATTCACCCCTCCACTTT. It translates to CASRADLDNSPLHF.